Here is one T cell receptor (beta chain) with its context. This sample was taken from a study of Ad26.COV2.S vaccination and SARS-CoV-2 variants. The treatment is: around 19 received Ad26.COV2.S at low or high dose, single or two shots; roughly 5 received placebo; per-sample allocation not given. Specimens were obtained on day 63 following the first vaccine or placebo injection. Sequencing was performed with immunoSEQ multiplex PCR; in TCRdb, only in-frame clones are kept and a portion is missing. The sample lists about 350,000 clones; around 87% were seen once. Trimming at V came to 3 bases and at J to 4 bases, leaving 3 bases not matched to a gene. Germline assignment: CDR1 MGHRA and CDR2 YSYEKL. The CDR3 contains 15 residues.

This sample comprised peripheral blood, obtained in a trial of Ad26.COV2.S vaccine versus placebo. The chain has TRBV4-1 and TRBJ2-4; 10 positions agree with TRBD2. The source is a person between 18 and 65 years old who received the Ad26.COV2.S COVID-19 vaccine or a placebo. CDR3 protein: CASSHAGLAKNIQYF. In DNA form, the CDR3 reads TGCGCCAGCAGCCATGCGGGACTAGCGAAAAACATTCAGTACTTC.